Reported below is one T cell receptor beta chain. Template switching with 5'RACE generated the TCR cDNA and added a universal primer site and UMIs. Each CDR3 protein gets one entry after TCRdb re-called the 5' RACE reads with MiXCR. This sample carries hundreds of thousands of distinct CDR3 sequences, roughly a fifth of them seen once, and the ten largest clones take about 13%. The CDR3 length is 16 residues. Trimming cost V 8 bases and J 6 bases; bases outside gene matches: 14. The data were taken from a study of T cells after yellow fever vaccination. The wider study: The SMART-Seq v4 Ultra Low Input method served to prepare the low-cell-number fractions.

The chain recombines TRBV12-3 or TRBV12-4 with TRBJ2-7; 12 bases match TRBD1. This TCR derives from a man aged 25-45 years who received the YFV17D yellow fever vaccine. The specimen was PBMCs, collected 15 days after the yellow fever booster vaccination. CDR3 loop: CASGGQGARFASEQYF. In DNA form, the CDR3 reads TGTGCCAGCGGGGGACAGGGGGCCCGATTTGCGTCCGAGCAGTACTTC.